These 31 T cell receptor beta chains were all obtained from the same sample, sequenced in a study of blood T cell repertoires in COVID-19. The method was immunoSEQ multiplex PCR; TCRdb's version includes in-frame clones alone and lacks a portion of them. The sample gives some 71,000 clones, roughly 80% of which show up once; roughly 0.83% is in the top ten. Sequencing used peripheral blood. The receptors here all came from a woman between 65 and 79 years old with acute or convalescent COVID-19.

The chain is built from TRBV24-1 and TRBJ2-3, with D perhaps TRBD2 (5 bases). Looked up from germline, CDR1 is KGHDR and CDR2 is SFDVKD. Trimming removed 3 bases from V and 11 bases from J, with 11 bases in between. The CDR3 is 12 amino acids. The CDR3 reads CATSDPGVVQYF. In DNA form, the CDR3 reads TGTGCCACCAGTGATCCCGGGGTGGTGCAGTATTTT.

This clone has only one observation. The V and J genes are TRBV5-6 and TRBJ1-4; D is unresolved. CDR1 is SGHDT, CDR2 YYEEEE, per germline. The CDR3 covers 13 residues. The V gene lost 5 bases and the J gene lost 8 bases, with 13 bases spanning the gap. The CDR3 DNA reads as TGTGCCAGCAGATCCCCGGGCGGGGAAAAACTGTTTTTT. Encoded protein: CASRSPGGEKLFF.

The rearrangement links TRBV30 to TRBJ2-7; 8 bases align to TRBD2. J gave up 5 bases and V 4 bases, and 10 bases lay outside the gene matches. CDR1 is GTSNPN and CDR2 is SVGIG in the germline V gene (reference sequence). This CDR3 spans 14 amino acids. CDR3 loop: CAWMGSGKLHEQYF. DNA for the CDR3: TGTGCCTGGATGGGTAGCGGGAAGCTCCACGAGCAGTACTTC.

Only a few counts were recorded for this clone. The V and J genes are TRBV18 and TRBJ2-1; D is possibly TRBD1 (6 bases). The CDR3 sequence is 18 residues long. Between the trimmed V and J ends, which lost 0 bases and 6 bases, there was a span of 21 bases. The germline CDR1 and CDR2 sequences are KGHSH and LQKENI. The CDR3 protein is CASSPPGGVRGTSNEQFF. The CDR3, as DNA: TGTGCCAGCTCACCACCGGGTGGGGTTAGGGGGACCTCCAATGAGCAGTTCTTC.

The genes are TRBV6-2 or TRBV6-3 and TRBJ1-4; D is unclear. Germline lookup yields CDR1 MNHEY and CDR2 SVGEGT. Between the trimmed V and J ends, which lost 6 bases and 9 bases, there was a span of 17 bases. CDR3 length: 14 residues. The DNA for the CDR3 is TGTGCCAGCAGCGCGCCTTCGTCATACCAAAAACTGTTTTTT. As protein: CASSAPSSYQKLFF.

The CDR3 nucleotides are TGTGCCAGTAGTATACCCTCCGGGCGGGGATTCGATGAAAAACTGTTTTTT. Its translation: CASSIPSGRGFDEKLFF. V gene TRBV19 combines with J gene TRBJ1-4; D gene ambiguous. The germline V and J ends were trimmed by 2 bases and 6 bases, with 19 bases remaining between them. CDR3 length equals 17 residues. Germline CDR1 is LNHDA and CDR2 is SQIVND (reference sequence).

The CDR3 loop reads CASSVSSGGAEREQFF. Written as DNA, the CDR3 is TGCGCCAGCAGTGTTAGCAGCGGGGGGGCGGAGCGTGAGCAGTTCTTC. This sequence joins TRBV10-1 and TRBJ2-1; TRBD2 matches 10 bases. V lost 4 bases, J lost 9 bases, and 12 bases stayed unmatched. The CDR3 extends over 16 amino acids. CDR1 is WNHNN and CDR2 is SYGVQD in the germline V gene (reference sequence).

This chain links TRBV28 with TRBJ1-2; tentative D call: TRBD1 (5 bases). The V gene's germline CDR1 is MDHEN and CDR2 SYDVKM. CDR3 length: 12 amino acids. V gave up 4 bases and J gave up 2 bases, with 5 bases separating them. The CDR3 reads CASSSGNYGYTF. The CDR3, as DNA: TGTGCCAGCAGTTCAGGGAACTATGGCTACACCTTC.

The rearrangement links TRBV5-1 to TRBJ1-2; the match to TRBD1 covers 8 bases. Germline-derived CDR1 and CDR2 are SGHRS and YFSETQ. The CDR3 has 14 residues. V lost 4 bases, J lost 5 bases, and 7 bases stayed unmatched. Here the CDR3 DNA reads TGCGCCAGCAGCAATCCAGGGGGCCGGTATGGCTACACCTTC. Translating it yields CASSNPGGRYGYTF.

DNA of the CDR3: TGCGCCAGCAGCCAAGGGACATTCCTTATTTCGCCCCTCCACTTT. It translates to CASSQGTFLISPLHF. V gene TRBV4-1 combines with J gene TRBJ1-6; a weak D match, TRBD1 (5 bases). The V and J ends lost 1 base and 13 bases respectively, with 17 bases between them. In germline, CDR1 is MGHRA, CDR2 YSYEKL. There are 15 residues in the CDR3.

This sequence joins TRBV29-1 and TRBJ1-1; the match to TRBD1 covers 7 bases. CDR1 is SQVTM and CDR2 is ANQGSEA in the germline V gene. The CDR3 is made up of 12 amino acids. V shed 7 bases, J shed 6 bases, and the junction held 8 bases outside the gene matches. This chain's CDR3 is CSAHTGVAEAFF. The CDR3 nucleotides are TGCAGCGCCCACACAGGGGTGGCTGAAGCTTTCTTT.

This clone appeared a few times. The V call is TRBV2, the J call TRBJ1-2; a weak D match, TRBD1 (6 bases). The CDR3 contains 12 residues. V was pared by 6 bases and J by 4 bases, with 9 bases between. Per germline, CDR1 SNHLY and CDR2 FYNNEI. DNA of the CDR3: TGTGCCAGCAGGACGGACAGCTATGGCTACACCTTC. This sequence encodes CASRTDSYGYTF.

The gene calls are TRBV6-5 and TRBJ2-1, with 10 bases aligning to TRBD2. CDR1 and CDR2 from the germline V gene are MNHEY and SVGAGI. CDR3 length: 15 residues. The V segment lost 8 bases and the J segment 4 bases; nucleotides outside the gene matches: 8. CDR3 sequence (DNA): TGTGCCAGCGTATCTCGGACTAGCGGATACAATGAGCAGTTCTTC. This sequence encodes CASVSRTSGYNEQFF.

DNA for the CDR3: TGTGCCAGCAATAACAGGGATAATTCACCCCTCCACTTT. Its protein product is CASNNRDNSPLHF. The V call is TRBV12-3 or TRBV12-4, the J call TRBJ1-6, with D possibly TRBD1 on 6 matching bases. CDR3 size: 13 residues. V was cut by 7 bases and J by 5 bases, with 9 bases left in between.

The chain has TRBV3-1 (or the pseudogene TRBV3-2) and TRBJ1-2; maybe TRBD1 (5 bases). Germline assignment: CDR1 LGHDT and CDR2 YNNKEL (reference sequence). This CDR3 comprises 13 residues. V was clipped by 1 base and J by 4 bases, with 7 bases between them. The DNA of the CDR3 is TGTGCCAGCAGCCAAGTGGGGCCCTATGGCTACACCTTC. This codes for CASSQVGPYGYTF.

This chain connects TRBV7-3 to TRBJ2-3, with a possible D match to TRBD1 (6 bases). The CDR3 is 13 residues long. Per germline, CDR1 SGHTA and CDR2 FQGTGA. V lost 3 bases, J lost 3 bases, and 7 bases lay in between. The CDR3 here is CASSFQGTDTQYF. CDR3 nucleotide sequence: TGTGCCAGCAGCTTTCAGGGGACAGATACGCAGTATTTT.

The chain uses TRBV29-1 and TRBJ1-2, with D unclear. The CDR3 has 14 amino acids. With 0 bases removed from V and 8 bases from J, the gap between germline ends came to 16 bases. The germline gives CDR1 SQVTM, CDR2 ANQGSEA. The CDR3 region is CSVEDLWVGGGYTF. The CDR3, as DNA: TGCAGCGTTGAAGATCTCTGGGTAGGAGGCGGCTACACCTTC.

The J gene is TRBJ2-3, the V gene TRBV28; D possibly corresponds to TRBD1 (7 bases). Looked up from germline, CDR1 is MDHEN and CDR2 is SYDVKM. The CDR3 loop spans 15 amino acids. V was cut by 9 bases and J by 2 bases, with 18 bases left in between. CDR3 DNA: TGTGCCAGTAAGACAGGGACTCTTGCCACAGATACGCAGTATTTT. This encodes CASKTGTLATDTQYF. The whole variable domain, remainder taken from reference TRBV28 and TRBJ2-3, is DVKVTQSSRYLVKRTGEKVFLECVQDMDHENMFWYRQDPGLGLRLIYFSYDVKMKEKGDIPEGYSVSREKKERFSLILESASTNQTSMYLCASKTGTLATDTQYFGPGTRLTVL.

In DNA form, the CDR3 reads TGTGCGTTGCTAGCGGGGGGTGAGCAGTTCTTC. Amino acids: CALLAGGEQFF. This chain links TRBV6-6 with TRBJ2-1; TRBD2 matches at 11 bases. From germline, CDR1 is MNHNY and CDR2 SVGAGI (reference sequence). The CDR3 spans 11 residues.

This chain uses TRBV7-9 with TRBJ2-3; 7 bases are a match to TRBD1. With V trimmed by 5 bases and J by 4 bases, 6 bases remained unmatched. This CDR3 contains 14 residues. Germline CDR1 is SEHNR and CDR2 is FQNEAQ (reference sequence). The CDR3: CASSTRQGADTQYF. The CDR3 DNA is TGTGCCAGCAGCACCCGACAGGGCGCAGATACGCAGTATTTT.

This chain joins TRBV30 and TRBJ1-6; D is unresolved. V shed 1 base and J shed 3 bases, with 10 bases lying between them. The germline gives CDR1 GTSNPN, CDR2 SVGIG (reference sequence). This CDR3 contains 15 residues. The CDR3 bases are TGTGCCTGGAGTGCCCTTCAGTACTATAATTCACCCCTCCACTTT. This encodes CAWSALQYYNSPLHF.

The chain employs TRBV19 and TRBJ2-3; 7 bases match TRBD1. The CDR3 extends over 15 amino acids. CDR1 and CDR2 (germline): LNHDA, SQIVND (reference sequence). Germline trimming cut 4 bases from V and 2 bases from J; bases unmatched to any gene: 6. The CDR3 spells CASSTGQENTDTQYF. The CDR3 coding sequence is TGTGCCAGTAGTACAGGACAGGAAAACACAGATACGCAGTATTTT.

The rearrangement links TRBV29-1 to TRBJ2-7; D is undetermined. Trimming took 6 bases from V and 2 from J, leaving 14 bases between them. CDR1 is SQVTM, CDR2 ANQGSEA, per germline. The CDR3 loop spans 13 amino acids. The CDR3 spells CSVRLGNTYEQYF. The DNA of the CDR3 is TGCAGCGTGCGGCTAGGTAACACCTACGAGCAGTACTTC.

The chain carries TRBV30 and TRBJ1-3; D is ambiguous. V lost 0 bases and J 1 base, leaving 7 bases between the germline ends. This CDR3 has 14 residues. Germline CDR1 reads GTSNPN; CDR2 reads SVGIG (reference sequence). CDR3 DNA sequence: TGTGCCTGGAGTGTACTTCGATCTGGAAACACCATATATTTT. Protein product: CAWSVLRSGNTIYF.

The table lists this clone with a count of one. The chain couples TRBV5-6 to TRBJ2-1; 9 bases align to TRBD1. Germline V CDR1 and CDR2: SGHDT, YYEEEE. This CDR3 comprises 15 residues. J was trimmed by 7 bases and V by 1 base; bases with no gene match: 6. DNA for the CDR3: TGTGCCAGCAGCTTGCCCGGACAGGGGAGGAATGAGCAGTTCTTC. It codes for CASSLPGQGRNEQFF.

The CDR3 sequence is CASSLGRSPTTYEQYF. The CDR3 region has the DNA TGTGCCAGCAGCTTGGGAAGGAGCCCCACTACCTACGAGCAGTACTTC. V usage is TRBV5-4 and J usage is TRBJ2-7; D not resolved. Deletions cut 0 bases from V and 2 bases from J, with 15 bases between. Germline CDR1 and CDR2: SGHNT and YYREEE (reference sequence). CDR3 length: 16 residues. The whole variable domain, filled in from reference TRBV5-4 and TRBJ2-7, reads ETGVTQSPTHLIKTRGQQVTLRCSSQSGHNTVSWYQQALGQGPQFIFQYYREEENGRGNFPPRFSGLQFPNYSSELNVNALELDDSALYLCASSLGRSPTTYEQYFGPGTRLTVT.

The rearrangement links TRBV19 to TRBJ2-1; 7 bases align to TRBD2. Trimming cost V 3 bases and J 3 bases; bases outside gene matches: 11. Germline CDR1 LNHDA, CDR2 SQIVND (reference sequence). This CDR3 comprises 17 residues. The CDR3 bases are TGTGCCAGTAGTATGGTCGGTGGGGCGGGGGTCTACAATGAGCAGTTCTTC. It yields the protein CASSMVGGAGVYNEQFF.

CDR3 residues: CSFRGSYEQYF. CDR3 DNA sequence: TGCAGCTTCAGGGGTTCCTACGAGCAGTACTTC. The chain links TRBV29-1 to TRBJ2-7, with D possibly being TRBD1 (6 bases). V was shortened by 8 bases and J by 1 base, with 9 bases between the two germline ends. CDR3 length: 11 residues. Looked up from germline, CDR1 is SQVTM and CDR2 is ANQGSEA.

This clone showed up many times. The genes are TRBV3-1 (or the pseudogene TRBV3-2) and TRBJ2-7; unclear D gene. The CDR3 totals 14 residues. V gave up 2 bases and J gave up 2 bases, with 10 bases separating them. Germline values: CDR1 LGHDT, CDR2 YNNKEL (reference sequence). The CDR3 region is CASSQSAVTYEQYF. CDR3 DNA sequence: TGTGCCAGCAGCCAATCCGCGGTAACCTACGAGCAGTACTTC.

J is TRBJ2-7 and V is TRBV30; 14 positions agree with TRBD2. J gave up 3 bases and V 1 base, and 8 bases lay outside the gene matches. The germline gives CDR1 GTSNPN, CDR2 SVGIG (reference sequence). The CDR3 has 17 amino acids. CDR3 amino acids: CAWSGRRGLAGVYEQYF. The CDR3 coding sequence is TGTGCCTGGAGTGGAAGGAGGGGACTAGCGGGGGTCTACGAGCAGTACTTC.

V is TRBV19 and J is TRBJ1-4, with 9 bases aligning to TRBD1. Germline assignment: CDR1 LNHDA and CDR2 SQIVND (reference sequence). The CDR3 runs to 16 residues. The V gene end was trimmed by 6 bases and the J gene end by 0 bases; junction bases not matched to a gene: 5. CDR3 coding DNA: TGTGCCAGTAGACCGGGACAGGGCTCAACTAATGAAAAACTGTTTTTT. Encoded protein: CASRPGQGSTNEKLFF.